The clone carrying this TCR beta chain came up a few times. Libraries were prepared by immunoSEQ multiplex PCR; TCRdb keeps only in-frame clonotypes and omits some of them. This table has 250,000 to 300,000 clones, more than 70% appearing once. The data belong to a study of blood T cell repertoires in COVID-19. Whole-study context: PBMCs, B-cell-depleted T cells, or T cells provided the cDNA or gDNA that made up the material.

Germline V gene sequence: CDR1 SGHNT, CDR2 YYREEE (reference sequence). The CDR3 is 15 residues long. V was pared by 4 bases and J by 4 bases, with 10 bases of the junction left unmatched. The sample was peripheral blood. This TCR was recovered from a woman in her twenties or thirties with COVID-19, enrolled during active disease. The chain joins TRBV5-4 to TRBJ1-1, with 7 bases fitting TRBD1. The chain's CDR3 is CASSPEDRLVTEAFF. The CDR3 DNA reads TGTGCCAGCAGCCCGGAGGACAGGCTTGTCACTGAAGCTTTCTTT.